This TCR beta chain is from a study of blood T cell repertoires in COVID-19. Study-level background: Acute and convalescent COVID-19 specimens originated in the United States, Italy and Spain. Sources were T cells, B-cell-depleted T cells, or PBMCs; the material itself was cDNA or gDNA.

Germline values: CDR1 MDHEN, CDR2 SYDVKM. The V and J ends lost 4 bases and 5 bases respectively, with 12 bases between them. The CDR3 has 14 residues. Original analysis: The assay estimated nucleated cells by amplifying reference gene primers. Some clones are missing from TCRdb's copy, which holds only in-frame ones; the method was immunoSEQ multiplex PCR. For V, J and clone size, that table is used; D and trimming come from the DNA. The sample holds more than 14,000 clones, around 92% seen once. The sequence derives from a human donor with active COVID-19. The donor label of this sample is uncertain. The sequencing input was peripheral blood. This chain joins TRBV28 and TRBJ2-1; D uncertain. CDR3 region: CASSYSLVNNEQFF. In DNA form, the CDR3 reads TGTGCCAGCAGTTACAGCCTCGTGAACAATGAGCAGTTCTTC. The full variable domain, with the rest looked up from reference TRBV28 and TRBJ2-1, is DVKVTQSSRYLVKRTGEKVFLECVQDMDHENMFWYRQDPGLGLRLIYFSYDVKMKEKGDIPEGYSVSREKKERFSLILESASTNQTSMYLCASSYSLVNNEQFFGPGTRLTVL.